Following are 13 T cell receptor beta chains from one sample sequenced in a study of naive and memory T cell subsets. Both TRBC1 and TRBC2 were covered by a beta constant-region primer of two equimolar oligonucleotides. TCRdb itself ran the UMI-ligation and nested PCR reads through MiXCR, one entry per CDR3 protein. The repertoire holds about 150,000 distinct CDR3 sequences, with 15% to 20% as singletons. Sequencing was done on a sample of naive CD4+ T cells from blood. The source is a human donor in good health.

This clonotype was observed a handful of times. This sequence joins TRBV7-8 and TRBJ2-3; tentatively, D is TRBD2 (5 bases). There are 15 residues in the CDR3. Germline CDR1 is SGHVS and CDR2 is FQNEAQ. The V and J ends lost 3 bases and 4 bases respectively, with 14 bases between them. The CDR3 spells CASSFLLEGADTQYF. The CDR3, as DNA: TGTGCCAGCAGCTTTCTCCTAGAGGGTGCAGATACGCAGTATTTT.

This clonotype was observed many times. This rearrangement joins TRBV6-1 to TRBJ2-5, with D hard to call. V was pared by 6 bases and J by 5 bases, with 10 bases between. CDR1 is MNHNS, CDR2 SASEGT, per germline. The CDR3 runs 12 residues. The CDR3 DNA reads TGTGCCAGCAGCCCCAAAAGGGAGACCCAGTACTTC. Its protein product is CASSPKRETQYF.

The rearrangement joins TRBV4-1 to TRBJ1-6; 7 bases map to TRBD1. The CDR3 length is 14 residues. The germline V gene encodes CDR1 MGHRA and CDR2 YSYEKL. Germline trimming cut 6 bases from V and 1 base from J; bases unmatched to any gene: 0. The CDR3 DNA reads TGCGCCAGCAGACAGGGGTCCTATAATTCACCCCTCCACTTT. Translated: CASRQGSYNSPLHF.

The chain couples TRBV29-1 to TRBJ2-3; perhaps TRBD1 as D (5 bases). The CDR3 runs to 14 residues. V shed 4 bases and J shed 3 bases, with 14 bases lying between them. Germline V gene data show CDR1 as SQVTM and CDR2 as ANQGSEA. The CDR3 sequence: CSVVVRGVTDTQYF. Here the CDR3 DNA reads TGCAGCGTTGTGGTTAGGGGCGTGACAGATACGCAGTATTTT.

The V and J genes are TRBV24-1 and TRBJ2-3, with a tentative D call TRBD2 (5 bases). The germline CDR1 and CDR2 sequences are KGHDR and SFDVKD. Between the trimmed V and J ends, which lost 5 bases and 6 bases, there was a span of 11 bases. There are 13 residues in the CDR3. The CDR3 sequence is CATSGEGADTQYF. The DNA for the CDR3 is TGTGCCACCAGTGGAGAGGGAGCTGATACGCAGTATTTT.

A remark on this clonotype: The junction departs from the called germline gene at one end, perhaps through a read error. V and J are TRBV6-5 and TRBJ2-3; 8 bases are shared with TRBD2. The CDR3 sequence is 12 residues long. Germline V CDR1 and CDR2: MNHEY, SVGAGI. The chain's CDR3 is CASSRSSGEPNF. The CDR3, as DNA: TGTGCCAGCAGCCGAAGTAGCGGGGAACCAAATTTT.

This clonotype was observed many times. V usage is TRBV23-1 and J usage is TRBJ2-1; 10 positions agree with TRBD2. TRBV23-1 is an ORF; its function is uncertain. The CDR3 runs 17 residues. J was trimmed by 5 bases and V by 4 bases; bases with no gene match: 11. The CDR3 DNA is TGCGCCAGCAGTCTCGCCGGGACTAGCGAAGAGCACAATGAGCAGTTCTTC. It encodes CASSLAGTSEEHNEQFF.

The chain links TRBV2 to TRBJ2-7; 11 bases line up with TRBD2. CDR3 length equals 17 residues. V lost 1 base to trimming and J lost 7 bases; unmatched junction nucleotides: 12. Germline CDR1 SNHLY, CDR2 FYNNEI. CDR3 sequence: CASSEGALAGGLGEQYF. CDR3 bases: TGTGCCAGCAGTGAAGGCGCCCTAGCGGGAGGTCTGGGTGAGCAGTACTTC.

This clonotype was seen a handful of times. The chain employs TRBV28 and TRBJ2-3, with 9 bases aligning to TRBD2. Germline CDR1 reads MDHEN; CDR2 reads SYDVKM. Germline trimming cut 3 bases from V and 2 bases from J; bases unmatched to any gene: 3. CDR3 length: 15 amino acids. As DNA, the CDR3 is TGTGCCAGCAGTTTTTCTAGCGGGACCACAGATACGCAGTATTTT. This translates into CASSFSSGTTDTQYF.

The CDR3 here is CASSCFADTQYF. CDR3 sequence (DNA): TGCGCCAGCAGTTGTTTTGCAGATACGCAGTATTTT. V and J are TRBV5-1 and TRBJ2-3; D gene unclear. Deletions cut 5 bases from V and 4 bases from J, with 8 bases between. Germline CDR1 reads SGHRS; CDR2 reads YFSETQ. The length of the CDR3 is 12 residues.

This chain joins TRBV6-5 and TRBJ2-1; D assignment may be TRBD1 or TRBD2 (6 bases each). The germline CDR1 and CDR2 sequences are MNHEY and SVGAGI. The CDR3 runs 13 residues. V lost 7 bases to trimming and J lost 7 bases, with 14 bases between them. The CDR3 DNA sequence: TGTGCCAGCAACAGACTAGGGGGGAATGAGCAGTTCTTC. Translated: CASNRLGGNEQFF.

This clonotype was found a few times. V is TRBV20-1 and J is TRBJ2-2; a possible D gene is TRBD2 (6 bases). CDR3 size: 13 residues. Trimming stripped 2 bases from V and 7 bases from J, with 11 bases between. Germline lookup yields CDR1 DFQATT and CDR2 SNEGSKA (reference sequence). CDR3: CSARSGSIGELFF. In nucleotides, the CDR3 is TGCAGTGCTAGATCCGGGAGCATCGGGGAGCTGTTTTTT.

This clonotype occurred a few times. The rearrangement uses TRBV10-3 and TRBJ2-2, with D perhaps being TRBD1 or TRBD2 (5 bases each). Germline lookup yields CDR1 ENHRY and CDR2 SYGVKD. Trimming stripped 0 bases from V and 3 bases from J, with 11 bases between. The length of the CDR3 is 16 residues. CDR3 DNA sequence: TGTGCCATCAGTGAGTCGAGAGGGGCCCACACCGGGGAGCTGTTTTTT. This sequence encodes CAISESRGAHTGELFF.